A single sample is the source of the 15 T cell receptor beta chains below, sequenced in a study of CD8 T cells in ankylosing spondylitis. Using its own MiXCR run on the 5' RACE reads, TCRdb lists one record per CDR3 protein. Of some 250,000 distinct CDR3 sequences listed, about 10% were seen once; the top ten hold about 6.8%. Sequencing was performed on blood, either unsorted or a sorted T cell fraction (not recorded which). These receptor sequences come from a male donor with ankylosing spondylitis or in good health (not recorded which).

This chain links TRBV12-3 or TRBV12-4 with TRBJ2-3; a weak D match, TRBD2 (5 bases). This CDR3 comprises 14 residues. V was shortened by 7 bases and J by 0 bases, with 11 bases between the two germline ends. The CDR3 bases are TGTGCCAGCACCGGGATGTCTAGCACAGATACGCAGTATTTT. Its translation: CASTGMSSTDTQYF.

This clonotype has a handful of counts. This could be a read error, since a much larger clone is one nucleotide away. The V gene is TRBV4-2, the J gene TRBJ1-1; D call uncertain. CDR1 and CDR2 from the germline V gene are LGHNA and YNFKEQ. The CDR3 length is 12 residues. DNA of the CDR3: TGTACCAGCAGCCAAGACGACACTGAAGCTTTCTTT. Protein sequence: CTSSQDDTEAFF.

This clonotype was seen repeatedly, ten times or more. V gene TRBV5-5 combines with J gene TRBJ1-1; D is undetermined. The CDR3 consists of 12 residues. V was pared by 5 bases and J by 0 bases, with 5 bases between. Per the germline V gene, CDR1 is SGHKS and CDR2 is YYEKEE (reference sequence). This CDR3 reads CASSTVNTEAFF. The DNA of the CDR3 is TGTGCCAGCAGTACAGTGAACACTGAAGCTTTCTTT.

This clonotype was picked up many times. The V gene is TRBV10-3, the J gene TRBJ2-3, with D tentatively TRBD1 or TRBD2 (5 bases each). Looked up from germline, CDR1 is ENHRY and CDR2 is SYGVKD. The CDR3 runs to 13 residues. V was cut by 2 bases and J by 10 bases, with 13 bases left in between. The chain's CDR3 is CAISEGTSGPQYF. The CDR3 region has the DNA TGTGCCATCAGTGAGGGGACCAGCGGTCCGCAGTATTTT.

This clonotype appeared many times. This chain joins TRBV27 and TRBJ2-7, with D unclear. V gave up 0 bases and J gave up 6 bases, with 15 bases separating them. CDR1 is MNHEY and CDR2 is SMNVEV in the germline V gene (reference sequence). The CDR3 is 15 residues long. Written as DNA, the CDR3 is TGTGCCAGCAGTTTATCGCTGGGCCAGCTCCCCGAGCAGTACTTC. This translates into CASSLSLGQLPEQYF.

This clonotype was observed at least ten times. The J gene is TRBJ2-2, the V gene TRBV6-1; D gene unclear. The CDR3 runs to 15 residues. Between the trimmed V and J ends, which lost 1 base and 4 bases, there was a span of 10 bases. Looked up from germline, CDR1 is MNHNS and CDR2 is SASEGT. CDR3 nucleotides: TGTGCCAGCAGTGAAGGGTTAGGGTCCACCGGGGAGCTGTTTTTT. Translation gives CASSEGLGSTGELFF.

A few counts support this clonotype. A junction boundary mismatches the germline segment, possibly from a read error. The V and J genes are TRBV5-1 and TRBJ2-7; no reliable D call. There are 11 residues in the CDR3. Germline V gene lookup returns CDR1 SGHRS and CDR2 YFSETQ. The CDR3 region has the DNA TGCGCCAGCAGCTACTCCCACGAGCAGTACTTC. Protein product: CASSYSHEQYF.

This clonotype occurred many times. This chain joins TRBV27 and TRBJ2-5, with 8 bases identical to TRBD1. The CDR3 consists of 13 residues. V lost 2 bases to trimming and J lost 9 bases; unmatched junction nucleotides: 5. Germline V gene sequence: CDR1 MNHEY, CDR2 SMNVEV (reference sequence). The CDR3 DNA reads TGTGCCAGCAGTTTAGACAGGGGTCGCGCCCAGTACTTC. It translates to CASSLDRGRAQYF.

The chain employs TRBV7-9 and TRBJ1-1; no reliable D call. CDR1 is SEHNR and CDR2 is FQNEAQ in the germline V gene (reference sequence). Trimming removed 5 bases at V and 0 bases at J, with 13 bases between. This CDR3 has 15 residues. The CDR3 region is CASSPTRRMNTEAFF. As DNA, the CDR3 is TGTGCCAGCAGCCCAACCCGACGGATGAACACTGAAGCTTTCTTT. The entire variable domain, with the rest obtained from reference TRBV7-9 and TRBJ1-1, is as follows: DTGVSQNPRHKITKRGQNVTFRCDPISEHNRLYWYRQTLGQGPEFLTYFQNEAQLEKSRLLSDRFSAERPKGSFSTLEIQRTEQGDSAMYLCASSPTRRMNTEAFFGQGTRLTVV.

This clonotype has at least ten counts. This chain links TRBV5-1 with TRBJ2-7; 7 positions agree with TRBD2. CDR3 size: 15 residues. The germline V gene has CDR1 SGHRS and CDR2 YFSETQ. J was trimmed by 2 bases and V by 0 bases; bases with no gene match: 5. The DNA for the CDR3 is TGCGCCAGCAGCTTGGTTGGGGGGGACGCCTACGAGCAGTACTTC. Translated: CASSLVGGDAYEQYF.

There are a few counts of this clonotype. The chain employs TRBV6-2 or TRBV6-3 and TRBJ2-7, with TRBD2 as a possible D gene (5 bases). The CDR3 has 12 amino acids. V gave up 4 bases and J gave up 6 bases, with 10 bases separating them. Germline CDR1 MNHEY, CDR2 SVGEGT. The CDR3 coding sequence is TGTGCCAGCAGTTCAACGGGGATCGAGCAGTACTTC. As protein: CASSSTGIEQYF.

This clonotype occurred many times. V usage is TRBV20-1 and J usage is TRBJ2-7; 9 nucleotides match TRBD2. Per the germline V gene, CDR1 is DFQATT and CDR2 is SNEGSKA (reference sequence). The V and J ends lost 1 base and 5 bases, in that order; junction bases with no gene match: 3. This CDR3 is built from 13 residues. The DNA of the CDR3 is TGCAGTGCTAGAGGCGGGGGGGCAAACGAGCAGTACTTC. Encoded protein: CSARGGGANEQYF.

This clonotype was observed a handful of times. The chain uses TRBV15 and TRBJ2-6; D remains ambiguous. The CDR3 loop spans 17 amino acids. Germline V gives CDR1 LNHNV, CDR2 YYDKDF (reference sequence). V lost 0 bases and J 0 bases, leaving 9 bases between the germline ends. The chain's CDR3 is CATSRDLVRSGANVLTF. The CDR3 nucleotides are TGTGCCACCAGCAGAGATCTTGTCCGCTCTGGGGCCAACGTCCTGACTTTC.

Many counts were recorded for this clonotype. The V gene is TRBV20-1, the J gene TRBJ2-1; no definite D call. Germline-derived CDR1 and CDR2 are DFQATT and SNEGSKA (reference sequence). V dropped 5 bases and J dropped 10 bases, with 18 bases sitting between them. CDR3 length: 13 residues. The CDR3 here is CSAPISPREEQFF. The CDR3 DNA reads TGCAGTGCTCCAATTTCCCCCCGCGAGGAGCAGTTCTTC.

This clonotype has only a few counts. The V call is TRBV6-1, the J call TRBJ1-1; D not certain. The CDR3 covers 16 residues. Trimming left V 7 bases short and J 4 bases short, with 22 bases between. Germline assignment: CDR1 MNHNS and CDR2 SASEGT. Here the CDR3 reads CASKELIGVMGTEAFF. CDR3 nucleotide sequence: TGTGCCAGCAAGGAGTTAATAGGAGTTATGGGCACTGAAGCTTTCTTT.